This T cell receptor beta chain emerged from a study of cytomegalovirus exposure and HLA in healthy donors listed by TCRdb under 2017. Regarding the complete study: According to a later analysis, one platform produced both the 120 validation repertoires and the 730 or so repertoires of the first cohort. The study was designed to test whether signatures of past pathogen exposure could be identified by cataloging public T cell receptors. To predict cytomegalovirus infection status, the study brought together high-throughput TCR immunosequencing, statistical association of individual TCRs with disease status, and machine learning. Along with the roughly 610-subject first cohort, a separate validation cohort of 120 different subjects was used.

Trimming takes 3 bases off V and 3 bases off J; junction bases not matched to a gene: 9. The CDR3 goes from the cysteine to the phenylalanine over 16 residues. The retained sequence is limited to the CDR3, 48 bases, with the frame set at the first base. Sequences SGHDN (CDR1) and FVKESK (CDR2) are obtained from the germline V gene. The paper as a whole reports these results and caveats: Across donors, most TCR sequences were observed very rarely, whereas some public TCRs were present in many individuals. In both the original and validation cohorts, the classifier was reported to diagnose cytomegalovirus status with high specificity and sensitivity. A later analysis found that TCRs clustered in the first cohort also tended to co-occur in the roughly 120 validation repertoires, with 94% of cluster scores above 0. It was suggested by the authors that the approach could potentially be generalized to other disease states and immunological phenotypes. A later analysis lacked HLA typing for the validation cohort, so it scored co-occurrence in that cohort across all 120 repertoires. Three of the identified cytomegalovirus-associated TCR beta chains were confirmed in vitro to be specific for cytomegalovirus antigens. The study gave a list of over 150 TCR beta chains associated with cytomegalovirus.

This clone appeared once. This clone's antigen is unknown. No per-base quality is available; no much larger clone lies one base away. Receptor amplification or capture employed the immunoSEQ multiplex PCR assay. The study's own analysis went as follows. A statistical classification framework was built to diagnose cytomegalovirus status from the catalog of TCR beta chain sequences. In TCRdb, the immuneACCESS table is reduced to in-frame sequences with V and J assigned. These tables do not hold every clone; where another copy was compared, an unresolved V gene accounts for under half, and the others remain unexplained. V and J calls and clone size are copied from that table; D and trimming were computed from the DNA. Counted in this sample were approximately 64,000 clones; roughly 91% of them appeared once. The ten largest clones take up about 1.5% of the sample. Separate from the approximately 670-subject first cohort, the validation cohort of more than 90 subjects was the group to which the donors belonged.

The TCR comes from a woman between 18 and 30 years old in good health and CMV-seronegative. The V and J genes are TRBV14 and TRBJ2-7; TRBD2 lines up with 9 middle nucleotides. The sample taken for sequencing was PBMCs. In nucleotides, the sequence is TGTGCCAGCAGCCAGGATTGGCTAGCGGGAAACTACGAGCAGTACTTC. Its coded protein is CASSQDWLAGNYEQYF.